The present T cell receptor beta chain was sequenced within a study of T cell repertoires in cytomegalovirus infection. Using its own MiXCR run on the reads, TCRdb lists one record per CDR3 protein. Of over 250,000 distinct CDR3 sequences listed, around 20% were seen once; the top ten hold approximately 19%. With regard to this clonotype: Antigen unknown.

V lost 0 bases to trimming and J lost 4 bases, with 9 bases between them. CDR3 length: 14 residues. Germline values: CDR1 SGHVT, CDR2 SQSDAQ. This clonotype was obtained from a human donor in good health (CMV status not recorded). Some clones in this sample may be carry-over from other donors' samples. The V call is TRBV7-4, the J call TRBJ1-2; D remains unclear. Sequenced material: cultured PBMCs, taken from culture after CMV antigen stimulation. CDR3 bases: TGTGCCAGCAGCTTAGCGGCAGAACCCTATGGCTACACCTTC. Translation: CASSLAAEPYGYTF. Full variable domain (missing parts from reference TRBV7-4 and TRBJ1-2): GAGVSQSPRYKVAKRGRDVALRCDSISGHVTLYWYRQTLGQGSEVLTYSQSDAQRDKSGRPSGRFSAERPERSVSTLKIQRTEQGDSAVYLCASSLAAEPYGYTFGSGTRLTVV.